One and the same sample provided the 2 T cell receptor beta chains below, sequenced in a study of blood T cell repertoires in COVID-19. Data came from immunoSEQ multiplex PCR; TCRdb stores just in-frame clones and leaves some out. The sample has about 270,000 clones; 82% are singletons. The sample was peripheral blood. These receptors were collected from a woman aged 18-29 years with acute or convalescent COVID-19.

The chain employs TRBV5-8 and TRBJ2-1, with D perhaps TRBD2 (6 bases). The ends were cut back, 1 base at V and 2 bases at J, with 7 bases in the middle. The CDR3 contains 14 residues. Germline CDR1 SGHTS, CDR2 YDEGEE. This CDR3 reads CASSLRTTYNEQFF. In nucleotides, the CDR3 is TGTGCCAGCAGCTTGAGGACTACCTACAATGAGCAGTTCTTC. The full variable domain, rest sourced from reference TRBV5-8 and TRBJ2-1, is EAGVTQSPTHLIKTRGQQATLRCSPISGHTSVYWYQQALGLGLQFLLWYDEGEERNRGNFPPRFSGRQFPNYSSELNVNALELEDSALYLCASSLRTTYNEQFFGPGTRLTVL.

J is TRBJ2-7 and V is TRBV29-1; D remains unclear. The CDR3 covers 15 residues. Germline V gene lookup returns CDR1 SQVTM and CDR2 ANQGSEA. This CDR3 is CRIGHPVNASYEQYF. The DNA of the CDR3 is TGCAGGATTGGGCACCCGGTTAATGCGTCCTACGAGCAGTACTTC.